A single sample is the source of the 18 T cell receptor beta chains below, sequenced in a study of CD8+CD57+ T cells in acquired aplastic anemia. Using genomic DNA as the template, TCR beta VDJ and CDR3 profiling was carried out. TCRdb re-analysed the reads in MiXCR, keeping a single row per CDR3 protein. The sample gives some 120,000 distinct CDR3 sequences, about 46% of which show up once; 2% to 3% is in the top ten. Material: sorted CD4+, CD8+, or CD8+CD57+ T cells (not recorded which) from PBMCs. The receptors come from a human donor in good health, serving as a control.

V is TRBV7-2 and J is TRBJ2-7, with 7 bases fitting TRBD2. The CDR3 is 13 amino acids. Germline-derived CDR1 and CDR2 are SGHTA and FQGNSA. The V gene end was trimmed by 5 bases and the J gene end by 9 bases; junction bases not matched to a gene: 10. CDR3 in DNA: TGTGCCAGCAGCACCAGCGGGGCTGGTGGGCAGTACTTC. It yields the protein CASSTSGAGGQYF.

This chain uses TRBV10-2 with TRBJ2-7; tentative D call: TRBD2 (5 bases). V was clipped by 1 base and J by 4 bases, with 8 bases between them. The CDR3 consists of 13 residues. Germline V lookup: CDR1 WSHSY, CDR2 SAAADI. Here the CDR3 reads CASSEFGGYEQYF. In DNA, the CDR3 is TGCGCCAGCAGTGAGTTTGGCGGGTACGAGCAGTACTTC.

The chain is built from TRBV15 and TRBJ1-1, with 7 positions matching TRBD1. Losses at the gene ends were 7 bases for V and 6 bases for J; bases not matched to a gene: 5. The germline CDR1 and CDR2 sequences are LNHNV and YYDKDF (reference sequence). The CDR3 is 12 residues long. The CDR3 loop is CATTTGVAEAFF. The CDR3, as DNA: TGTGCCACCACAACAGGGGTCGCTGAAGCTTTCTTT.

This chain links TRBV29-1 with TRBJ2-7; D is possibly TRBD1 (6 bases). The CDR3 length is 14 residues. V lost 4 bases and J 2 bases, leaving 15 bases between the germline ends. The germline gives CDR1 SQVTM, CDR2 ANQGSEA. The CDR3, as DNA: TGCAGCGTTGCTGCCGGGACACCAACCTACGAGCAGTACTTC. Its protein is CSVAAGTPTYEQYF.

This clonotype was recorded at least ten times. This chain connects TRBV20-1 to TRBJ1-3, with D perhaps matching TRBD1 (5 bases). The CDR3 is made up of 12 amino acids. The V and J ends lost 3 bases and 8 bases respectively, with 11 bases between them. CDR1 and CDR2 from the germline V gene are DFQATT and SNEGSKA (reference sequence). In DNA form, the CDR3 reads TGCAGTGCTAGTCTTGGGGGTTACACCATATATTTT. Residues: CSASLGGYTIYF.

This clonotype has ten or more counts. This chain joins TRBV7-3 and TRBJ2-7; 8 nucleotides align to TRBD1. The CDR3 covers 15 residues. Germline CDR1 SGHTA, CDR2 FQGTGA. J was trimmed by 4 bases and V by 3 bases; bases with no gene match: 8. As DNA, the CDR3 is TGTGCCAGCAGCTTTGGACAGGGTGGTTCGTACGAGCAGTACTTC. Its translation is CASSFGQGGSYEQYF. The complete variable domain, with remaining parts taken from reference TRBV7-3 and TRBJ2-7, reads GAGVSQTPSNKVTEKGKYVELRCDPISGHTALYWYRQSLGQGPEFLIYFQGTGAADDSGLPNDRFFAVRPEGSVSTLKIQRTERGDSAVYLCASSFGQGGSYEQYFGPGTRLTVT.

Written as DNA, the CDR3 is TGTGCCAGCAGCTCCGGGAGGACTGAAGCTTTCTTT. Translating it yields CASSSGRTEAFF. The chain joins TRBV7-9 to TRBJ1-1; no reliable D call. Germline V gives CDR1 SEHNR, CDR2 FQNEAQ (reference sequence). This CDR3 region has 12 residues. V lost 4 bases and J 5 bases, leaving 8 bases between the germline ends.

Notes on this clonotype: It may be a read error: a sequence one base away is much more abundant. The V call is TRBV3-1, the J call TRBJ2-7; D is undetermined. Germline loops: CDR1 LGHDT, CDR2 YNNKEL (reference sequence). The CDR3 extends over 14 amino acids. The CDR3 DNA reads TGTGCCGGCAGCCAAGTGGTCAGTTCATTCGAGCAGTACTTC. It translates to CAGSQVVSSFEQYF.

V gene TRBV20-1 combines with J gene TRBJ2-1; D not resolved. Looked up from germline, CDR1 is DFQATT and CDR2 is SNEGSKA (reference sequence). The CDR3 is 12 residues long. Trimming stripped 7 bases from V and 9 bases from J, with 16 bases between. The DNA for the CDR3 is TGCAGTGATGCACCTCCCTCGGGTGAGCAGTTCTTC. Protein product: CSDAPPSGEQFF.

With regard to this clonotype: An end of the junction does not agree with germline; a read error may underlie this. This chain connects TRBV12-3 or TRBV12-4 to TRBJ1-2, with D hard to call. The CDR3 contains 14 residues. Here the CDR3 DNA reads TGTGCCAGCAGATTAGCCGGCCCTGGTCTGGGCTACACCTTC. Amino acid sequence: CASRLAGPGLGYTF.

Many counts were recorded for this clonotype. The chain carries TRBV7-2 and TRBJ2-5; TRBD2 matches 7 bases. This CDR3 contains 14 residues. From germline, CDR1 is SGHTA and CDR2 FQGNSA. V was pared by 5 bases and J by 7 bases, with 10 bases of the junction left unmatched. CDR3 region: CASSPSDSGGTQYF. The CDR3, as DNA: TGTGCCAGCAGCCCCTCCGATTCGGGGGGGACCCAGTACTTC.

The sample holds a few counts of this clonotype. The chain combines TRBV7-8 with TRBJ1-5; TRBD1 matches 9 bases. The CDR3 has 13 residues. Germline loops: CDR1 SGHVS, CDR2 FQNEAQ. J gave up 6 bases and V 8 bases, and 5 bases lay outside the gene matches. CDR3 residues: CASSTGGRQPQHF. CDR3 nucleotide sequence: TGTGCCAGCTCCACAGGGGGCCGTCAGCCCCAGCATTTT.

The rearrangement links TRBV29-1 to TRBJ2-5; 7 bases align to TRBD1. V shed 4 bases and J 4 bases; nucleotides not matched to a gene: 6. Germline CDR1 reads SQVTM; CDR2 reads ANQGSEA. The CDR3 runs 13 residues. The CDR3, as DNA: TGCAGCGTTGGCGGACAGGTACCAGAGACCCAGTACTTC. It yields the protein CSVGGQVPETQYF.

The rearrangement uses TRBV7-8 and TRBJ2-7; possible D gene TRBD1, 6 bases. Germline V lookup: CDR1 SGHVS, CDR2 FQNEAQ. The CDR3 extends over 15 amino acids. The ends were cut back, 4 bases at V and 2 bases at J, with 15 bases in the middle. CDR3 sequence: CASSSPQGLPYEQYF. In DNA, the CDR3 is TGTGCCAGCAGCTCACCACAGGGCCTCCCCTACGAGCAGTACTTC.

The J gene is TRBJ2-1, the V gene TRBV10-3, with TRBD2 matching 11 bases. With V trimmed by 5 bases and J by 9 bases, 15 bases remained unmatched. CDR1 ENHRY and CDR2 SYGVKD come from the germline V gene. This CDR3 spans 17 amino acids. The CDR3 nucleotides read TGTGCCATCAGTCGGGCGGGGGAGGTAGCGGGGGGGACTGAGCAGTTCTTC. Translation gives CAISRAGEVAGGTEQFF.

CDR3 amino acids: CASSPAGRTGELFF. The CDR3 DNA reads as TGTGCCAGCAGCCCGGCGGGCCGCACCGGGGAGCTGTTTTTT. This rearrangement joins TRBV7-2 to TRBJ2-2; a possible D gene is TRBD2 (5 bases). The germline gives CDR1 SGHTA, CDR2 FQGNSA. The CDR3 totals 14 residues. The V and J ends lost 5 bases and 4 bases respectively, with 11 bases between them.

This clonotype was picked up one time. This chain links TRBV15 with TRBJ2-1; 10 bases match TRBD2. The CDR3 contains 14 residues. V shed 2 bases, J shed 8 bases, and the junction held 3 bases outside the gene matches. Per the germline V gene, CDR1 is LNHNV and CDR2 is YYDKDF (reference sequence). The chain's CDR3 is CATSRLAGADEQFF. The CDR3 DNA reads as TGTGCCACCAGCAGACTAGCGGGGGCCGATGAGCAGTTCTTC.

V is TRBV7-3 and J is TRBJ2-5; no clear D gene. CDR1 is SGHTA and CDR2 is FQGTGA in the germline V gene. V lost 4 bases to trimming and J lost 5 bases, with 11 bases between them. This CDR3 contains 13 residues. The CDR3 DNA follows: TGTGCCAGCAGCTCCTCTCTCGCCGAGACCCAGTACTTC. Its protein product is CASSSSLAETQYF.